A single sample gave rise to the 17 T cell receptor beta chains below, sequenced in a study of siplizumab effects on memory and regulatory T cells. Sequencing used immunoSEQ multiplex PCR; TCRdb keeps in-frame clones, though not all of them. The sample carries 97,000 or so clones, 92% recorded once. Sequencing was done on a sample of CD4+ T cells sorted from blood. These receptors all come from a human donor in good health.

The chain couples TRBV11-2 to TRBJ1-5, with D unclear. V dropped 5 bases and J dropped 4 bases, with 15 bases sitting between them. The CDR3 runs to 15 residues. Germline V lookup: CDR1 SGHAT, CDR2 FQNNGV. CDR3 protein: CASSRNYELNQPQHF. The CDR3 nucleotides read TGTGCCAGCAGCCGTAATTATGAGTTAAATCAGCCCCAGCATTTT. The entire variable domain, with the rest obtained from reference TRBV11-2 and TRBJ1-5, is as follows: EAGVAQSPRYKIIEKRQSVAFWCNPISGHATLYWYQQILGQGPKLLIQFQNNGVVDDSQLPKDRFSAERLKGVDSTLKIQPAKLEDSAVYLCASSRNYELNQPQHFGDGTRLSIL.

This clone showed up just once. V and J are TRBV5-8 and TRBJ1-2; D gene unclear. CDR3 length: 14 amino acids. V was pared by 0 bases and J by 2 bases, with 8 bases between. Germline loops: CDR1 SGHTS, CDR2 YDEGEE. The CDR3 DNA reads TGTGCCAGCAGCTTGGTGCCCGGGAACTATGGCTACACCTTC. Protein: CASSLVPGNYGYTF.

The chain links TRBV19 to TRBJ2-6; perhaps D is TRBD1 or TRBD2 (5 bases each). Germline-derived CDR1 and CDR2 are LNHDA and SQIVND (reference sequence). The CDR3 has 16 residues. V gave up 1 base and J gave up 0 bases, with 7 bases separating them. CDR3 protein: CASSIVGASGANVLTF. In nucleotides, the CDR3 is TGTGCCAGTAGTATAGTCGGGGCCTCTGGGGCCAACGTCCTGACTTTC.

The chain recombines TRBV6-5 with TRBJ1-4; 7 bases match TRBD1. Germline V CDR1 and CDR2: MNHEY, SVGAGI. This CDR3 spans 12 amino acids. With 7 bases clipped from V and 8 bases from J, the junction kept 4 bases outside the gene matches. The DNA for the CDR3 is TGTGCCAGCACCAACAGGGGAGAAAAACTGTTTTTT. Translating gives CASTNRGEKLFF.

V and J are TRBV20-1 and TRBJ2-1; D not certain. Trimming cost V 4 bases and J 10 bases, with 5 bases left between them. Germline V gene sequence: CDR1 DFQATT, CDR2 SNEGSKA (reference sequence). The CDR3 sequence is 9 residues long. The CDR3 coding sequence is TGCAGTGCTAACCACGAGCAGTTCTTC. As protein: CSANHEQFF.

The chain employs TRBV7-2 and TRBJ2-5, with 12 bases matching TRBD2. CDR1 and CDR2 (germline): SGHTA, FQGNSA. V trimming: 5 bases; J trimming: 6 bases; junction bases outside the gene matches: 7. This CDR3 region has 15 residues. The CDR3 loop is CASSIVTSGRQTQYF. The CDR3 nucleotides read TGTGCCAGCAGCATAGTCACTAGCGGGAGGCAGACCCAGTACTTC.

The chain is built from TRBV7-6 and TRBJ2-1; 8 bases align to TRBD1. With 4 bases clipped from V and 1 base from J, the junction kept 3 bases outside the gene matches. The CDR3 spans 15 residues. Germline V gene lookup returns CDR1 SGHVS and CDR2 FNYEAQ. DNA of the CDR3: TGTGCCAGCAGCTCCGACAGGGGATCCTACAATGAGCAGTTCTTC. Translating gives CASSSDRGSYNEQFF.

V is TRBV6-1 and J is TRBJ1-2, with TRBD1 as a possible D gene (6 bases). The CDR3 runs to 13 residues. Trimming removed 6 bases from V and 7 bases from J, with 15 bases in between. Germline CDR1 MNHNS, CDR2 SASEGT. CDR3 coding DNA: TGTGCCAGCAGGCCAGGGGCGGCCTTTGGCTACACCTTC. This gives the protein CASRPGAAFGYTF.

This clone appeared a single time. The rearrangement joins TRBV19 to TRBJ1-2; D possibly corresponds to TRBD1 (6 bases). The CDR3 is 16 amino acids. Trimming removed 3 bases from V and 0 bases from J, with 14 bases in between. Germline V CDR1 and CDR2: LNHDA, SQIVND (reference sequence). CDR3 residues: CASSIDRGGANYGYTF. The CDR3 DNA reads TGTGCCAGTAGTATCGACAGAGGGGGAGCTAACTATGGCTACACCTTC.

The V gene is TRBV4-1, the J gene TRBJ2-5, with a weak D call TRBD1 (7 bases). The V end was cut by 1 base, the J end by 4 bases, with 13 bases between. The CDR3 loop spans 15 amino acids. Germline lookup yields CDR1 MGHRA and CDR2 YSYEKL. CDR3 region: CASSQVQGGGETQYF. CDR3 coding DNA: TGCGCCAGCAGCCAAGTGCAGGGGGGAGGAGAGACCCAGTACTTC.

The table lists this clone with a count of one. The CDR3 nucleotides are TGCAGCGCGACTCCCGGGACCCTAAATGAGCAGTTCTTC. It yields the protein CSATPGTLNEQFF. This rearrangement joins TRBV29-1 to TRBJ2-1; D may be TRBD1 or TRBD2 (5 bases each). Looked up from germline, CDR1 is SQVTM and CDR2 is ANQGSEA. The CDR3 contains 13 residues. Trimming cost V 7 bases and J 7 bases, with 17 bases left between them.

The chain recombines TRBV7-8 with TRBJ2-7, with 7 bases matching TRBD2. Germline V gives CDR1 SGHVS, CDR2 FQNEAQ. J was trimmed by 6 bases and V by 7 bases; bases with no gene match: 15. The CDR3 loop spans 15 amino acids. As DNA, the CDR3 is TGTGCCAGCAAGGGGAGGAGGGGAGGGCCTCTCGAGCAGTACTTC. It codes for CASKGRRGGPLEQYF.

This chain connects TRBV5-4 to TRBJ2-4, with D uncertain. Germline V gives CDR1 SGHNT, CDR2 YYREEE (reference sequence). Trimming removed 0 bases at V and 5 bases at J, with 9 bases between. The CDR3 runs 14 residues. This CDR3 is CASSLAGSQNIQYF. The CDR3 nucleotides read TGTGCCAGCAGCTTGGCAGGATCCCAAAACATTCAGTACTTC. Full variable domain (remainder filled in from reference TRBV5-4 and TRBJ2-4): ETGVTQSPTHLIKTRGQQVTLRCSSQSGHNTVSWYQQALGQGPQFIFQYYREEENGRGNFPPRFSGLQFPNYSSELNVNALELDDSALYLCASSLAGSQNIQYFGAGTRLSVL.

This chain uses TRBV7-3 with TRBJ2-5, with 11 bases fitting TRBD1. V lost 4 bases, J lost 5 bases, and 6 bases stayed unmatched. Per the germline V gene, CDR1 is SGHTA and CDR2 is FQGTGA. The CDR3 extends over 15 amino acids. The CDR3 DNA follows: TGTGCCAGCAGCTCCCGGACAGGGGGCAAGGAGACCCAGTACTTC. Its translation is CASSSRTGGKETQYF.

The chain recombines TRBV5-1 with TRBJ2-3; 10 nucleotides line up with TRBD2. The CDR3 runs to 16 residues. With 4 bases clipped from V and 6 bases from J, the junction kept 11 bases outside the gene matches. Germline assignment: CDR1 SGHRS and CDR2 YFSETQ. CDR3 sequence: CASSPLAGGGRDTQYF. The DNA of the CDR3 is TGCGCCAGCAGCCCATTAGCGGGAGGAGGTAGGGATACGCAGTATTTT.

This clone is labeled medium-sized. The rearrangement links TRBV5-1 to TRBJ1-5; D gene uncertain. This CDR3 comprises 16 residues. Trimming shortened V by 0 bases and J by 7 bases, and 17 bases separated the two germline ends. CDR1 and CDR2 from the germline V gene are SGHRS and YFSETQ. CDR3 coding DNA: TGCGCCAGCAGCTTGGACGAGGTTATGAGAGGGCAGCCCCAGCATTTT. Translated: CASSLDEVMRGQPQHF. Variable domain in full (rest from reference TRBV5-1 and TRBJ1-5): KAGVTQTPRYLIKTRGQQVTLSCSPISGHRSVSWYQQTPGQGLQFLFEYFSETQRNKGNFPGRFSGRQFSNSRSEMNVSTLELGDSALYLCASSLDEVMRGQPQHFGDGTRLSIL.

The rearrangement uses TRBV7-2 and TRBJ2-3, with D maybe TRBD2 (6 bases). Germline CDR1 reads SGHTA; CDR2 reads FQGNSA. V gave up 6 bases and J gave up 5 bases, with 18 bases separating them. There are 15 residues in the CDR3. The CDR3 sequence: CASRGTAALEDTQYF. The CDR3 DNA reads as TGTGCCAGCAGGGGGACTGCGGCGTTGGAAGATACGCAGTATTTT.